The 10 T cell receptor beta chains reported below all come from one sample, sequenced in a study of T-cell memory formation after mild COVID-19. MiXCR, run by TCRdb on the 5' RACE reads, gives a single entry per CDR3 protein. The repertoire has under 150,000 distinct CDR3 sequences, more than 15% of them found once; the top ten carry 11% to 15%. The sample was PBMCs or a T cell subset sorted from them (not recorded which). All receptors come from an adult woman who had mild COVID-19 (a few samples of this study predate the infection). Cell type and time point are not known.

J is TRBJ2-5 and V is TRBV10-3; TRBD2 might be the D (5 bases). Trimming took 4 bases from V and 5 from J, leaving 14 bases between them. The CDR3 runs 14 residues. CDR1 is ENHRY, CDR2 SYGVKD, per germline. CDR3 sequence: CAISAVGERETQYF. CDR3 nucleotide sequence: TGTGCCATCAGTGCCGTGGGAGAGCGGGAGACCCAGTACTTC.

J is TRBJ2-7 and V is TRBV20-1; 7 nucleotides agree with TRBD2. Losses at the gene ends were 3 bases for V and 1 base for J; bases not matched to a gene: 18. Germline lookup yields CDR1 DFQATT and CDR2 SNEGSKA (reference sequence). The CDR3 is made up of 18 amino acids. The CDR3 sequence: CSASRRGAPGGSSYEQYF. As DNA, the CDR3 is TGCAGTGCTAGCCGCCGAGGTGCCCCTGGCGGGAGTTCCTACGAGCAGTACTTC.

This clonotype was observed a handful of times. In nucleotides, the CDR3 is TGTGCCAGCAGCCACAGTAGCGGGGGGCAGTACAATGAGCAGTTCTTC. Translating it yields CASSHSSGGQYNEQFF. V and J are TRBV3-1 and TRBJ2-1; 10 bases agree with TRBD2. Trimming cost V 3 bases and J 4 bases; bases outside gene matches: 6. CDR3 length equals 16 residues. Germline V gene sequence: CDR1 LGHDT, CDR2 YNNKEL (reference sequence).

This clonotype showed up just a few times. This chain joins TRBV12-3 or TRBV12-4 and TRBJ1-1, with D unclear. Trimming removed 3 bases from V and 8 bases from J, with 13 bases in between. CDR3 length: 13 amino acids. CDR3 protein: CASSFLSGSEAFF. DNA for the CDR3: TGTGCCAGCAGTTTTTTAAGCGGATCGGAAGCTTTCTTT.

J is TRBJ1-3 and V is TRBV12-3 or TRBV12-4; 9 positions agree with TRBD1. V lost 5 bases to trimming and J lost 0 bases; unmatched junction nucleotides: 8. This CDR3 spans 17 amino acids. The CDR3 nucleotides are TGTGCCAGCAGTCTCCGGACAGGGGCCCTCTCTGGAAACACCATATATTTT. It yields the protein CASSLRTGALSGNTIYF.

In this sample, this clonotype turned up a few times. V and J are TRBV24-1 and TRBJ2-1; TRBD2 is a possible D gene (6 bases). Per the germline V gene, CDR1 is KGHDR and CDR2 is SFDVKD. Trimming took 7 bases from V and 0 from J, leaving 9 bases between them. This CDR3 contains 14 residues. The CDR3, as DNA: TGTGCCACCAGAAGCGGGTTCTCCTACAATGAGCAGTTCTTC. Protein sequence: CATRSGFSYNEQFF.

V usage is TRBV11-2 and J usage is TRBJ1-3; D call uncertain. The germline CDR1 and CDR2 sequences are SGHAT and FQNNGV. V was cut by 5 bases and J by 8 bases, with 16 bases left in between. This CDR3 has 14 amino acids. CDR3 loop: CASSRSSVAHTIYF. The CDR3 nucleotides are TGTGCCAGCAGCCGATCGTCGGTGGCGCACACCATATATTTT.

The rearrangement joins TRBV6-2 or TRBV6-3 to TRBJ1-4; D is ambiguous. Germline V CDR1 and CDR2: MNHEY, SVGEGT. The CDR3 totals 15 residues. Trimming took 7 bases from V and 5 from J, leaving 17 bases between them. The CDR3 loop is CASKSRWSENEKLFF. The CDR3 DNA follows: TGTGCCAGCAAGTCCCGTTGGTCGGAAAATGAAAAACTGTTTTTT.

The CDR3 protein is CASSFGGAPADTQYF. The CDR3 nucleotides read TGTGCCAGCAGCTTTGGCGGGGCGCCGGCAGATACGCAGTATTTT. The chain combines TRBV7-6 with TRBJ2-3; maybe TRBD2 (6 bases). The CDR3 consists of 15 residues. The V and J ends lost 3 bases and 4 bases respectively, with 14 bases between them. Germline values: CDR1 SGHVS, CDR2 FNYEAQ.

V and J are TRBV9 and TRBJ2-5, with D unclear. V dropped 4 bases and J dropped 3 bases, with 10 bases sitting between them. There are 13 residues in the CDR3. In germline, CDR1 is SGDLS, CDR2 YYNGEE. CDR3 nucleotide sequence: TGTGCCAGCAGCCCCCGGACCGAAGAGACCCAGTACTTC. Translating it yields CASSPRTEETQYF.